The present T cell receptor (beta chain) was sequenced within a study of blood T cell repertoires in COVID-19. As for the study in general: COVID-19 samples collected from the United States, Italy and Spain covered acute and convalescent phases. In each case, the material was cDNA or gDNA derived from T cells, B-cell-depleted T cells, or PBMCs.

The ends lost 3 bases at V and 4 bases at J; junction bases unmatched: 7. CDR1 is MGHRA and CDR2 is YSYEKL in the germline V gene. The CDR3 is made up of 15 amino acids. Seattle enrolled patients during active infection and tracked them longitudinally. Source study methods: Reference gene primer amplification yielded estimated nucleated cell counts. The data were produced by immunoSEQ multiplex PCR, yet TCRdb's version contains in-frame clones alone and is incomplete. V, J and clone size are those of that table, while D and trimming were read from the DNA. The table has a few hundred thousand clones, around 92% seen once.

This receptor was taken from a woman in her 30s with COVID-19, enrolled during active disease. The sample taken for sequencing was peripheral blood. The genes are TRBV4-1 and TRBJ2-5; TRBD1 matches at 8 bases. CDR3 residues: CASSHPGQGLETQYF. CDR3 sequence (DNA): TGCGCCAGCAGCCACCCCGGACAGGGATTAGAGACCCAGTACTTC.